The 16 T cell receptor beta chains presented below share a single source sample, sequenced in a study of blood T cells in healthy people across ages. Primed by a sample-barcoded 5' primer and a J-beta primer mix, a second PCR proceeded for 7 to 11 cycles. TCRdb analysed the 5' RACE reads with MiXCR anew, one entry per CDR3 protein. This table has 1.5 million to 1.8 million distinct CDR3 sequences, 35% to 45% appearing once. Material: blood. The receptors come from a woman between 18 and 29 years old in good health.

The CDR3 reads CASSPTGPEQFF. CDR3 sequence (DNA): TGTGCCAGCAGCCCTACAGGGCCTGAGCAGTTCTTC. The V and J genes are TRBV12-3 or TRBV12-4 and TRBJ2-1; the D gene is possibly TRBD1 (6 bases). Trimming stripped 6 bases from V and 9 bases from J, with 12 bases between. There are 12 residues in the CDR3.

This sequence joins TRBV20-1 and TRBJ2-5; the D gene is possibly TRBD2 (5 bases). The CDR3 totals 15 residues. The germline V and J ends were trimmed by 2 bases and 11 bases, with 24 bases remaining between them. Per the germline V gene, CDR1 is DFQATT and CDR2 is SNEGSKA (reference sequence). The CDR3 sequence: CSARPQPGLGNEQYF. CDR3 sequence (DNA): TGCAGTGCTAGACCCCAACCAGGACTCGGCAATGAGCAGTACTTC.

This chain connects TRBV5-6 to TRBJ2-7; D gene unclear. CDR3 length: 16 amino acids. In germline, CDR1 is SGHDT, CDR2 YYEEEE. The ends were cut back, 1 base at V and 0 bases at J, with 14 bases in the middle. The CDR3 DNA reads TGTGCCAGCAGCTTGATTGGGCAGCCGACCTCCTACGAGCAGTACTTC. Translated, it gives CASSLIGQPTSYEQYF.

In this sample, this clonotype turned up many times. The gene calls are TRBV29-1 and TRBJ2-7; no firm D call. The CDR3 is 13 residues long. The V end lost 2 bases, the J end lost 1 base, and 9 bases lay between the germline ends. Germline values: CDR1 SQVTM, CDR2 ANQGSEA. CDR3: CSVELGRSYEQYF. The CDR3 DNA is TGCAGCGTTGAACTTGGCCGGTCCTACGAGCAGTACTTC.

The chain recombines TRBV20-1 with TRBJ2-3, with 8 bases aligning to TRBD2. This CDR3 has 14 amino acids. With V trimmed by 4 bases and J by 6 bases, 9 bases remained unmatched. In germline, CDR1 is DFQATT, CDR2 SNEGSKA (reference sequence). The CDR3 DNA follows: TGCAGTGCTAAAGCGGGAGAGACAACTGATACGCAGTATTTT. Translated: CSAKAGETTDTQYF.

This chain joins TRBV27 and TRBJ2-7; TRBD1 might be the D (6 bases). The CDR3 has 15 amino acids. Trimming left V 4 bases short and J 4 bases short, with 17 bases between. Germline V lookup: CDR1 MNHEY, CDR2 SMNVEV (reference sequence). CDR3 sequence: CASSWSPGDTYEQYF. The CDR3, as DNA: TGTGCCAGCAGTTGGTCCCCAGGGGACACGTACGAGCAGTACTTC.

On this clonotype itself: The junction differs from germline at one of its ends, possibly a read error. The V gene is TRBV7-9, the J gene TRBJ1-5, with no clear D. CDR1 is SEHNR, CDR2 FQNEAQ, per germline (reference sequence). The CDR3 is made up of 12 amino acids. CDR3 amino acids: CASSLGSQPKHF. CDR3 sequence (DNA): TGTGCCAGCAGCTTAGGGTCTCAGCCCAAGCATTTT.

This clonotype has just a few counts. The CDR3 DNA sequence: TGTGCCAGCCGGAGACTAGCGGACCCCTACAATGAGCAGTTCTTC. Its protein is CASRRLADPYNEQFF. V and J are TRBV27 and TRBJ2-1, with 9 bases fitting TRBD2. Germline CDR1 and CDR2: MNHEY and SMNVEV (reference sequence). V shed 8 bases, J shed 2 bases, and the junction held 7 bases outside the gene matches. CDR3 size: 15 residues.

The chain couples TRBV20-1 to TRBJ2-7; TRBD2 matches at 9 bases. The junction had 8 bases not matched to a gene; V was cut back by 4 bases and J by 1 base. Germline assignment: CDR1 DFQATT and CDR2 SNEGSKA (reference sequence). The CDR3 loop spans 15 amino acids. CDR3 region: CSATSTSGPSYEQYF. The CDR3 nucleotides are TGCAGTGCTACATCCACTAGCGGGCCTTCCTACGAGCAGTACTTC.

This clonotype was picked up one time. The V call is TRBV18, the J call TRBJ1-5; no clear D gene. The length of the CDR3 is 13 residues. With 5 bases removed from V and 5 bases from J, the gap between germline ends came to 10 bases. Germline V gives CDR1 KGHSH, CDR2 LQKENI. CDR3 bases: TGTGCCAGCTCAGCCTACCACGATCAGCCCCAGCATTTT. Its protein product is CASSAYHDQPQHF. The full variable domain, in which reference TRBV18 and TRBJ1-5 provide the parts outside the CDR3, is NAGVMQNPRHLVRRRGQEARLRCSPMKGHSHVYWYRQLPEEGLKFMVYLQKENIIDESGMPKERFSAEFPKEGPSILRIQQVVRGDSAAYFCASSAYHDQPQHFGDGTRLSIL.

The chain couples TRBV5-1 to TRBJ1-1, with 9 bases aligning to TRBD1. Germline trimming cut 5 bases from V and 4 bases from J; bases unmatched to any gene: 3. The CDR3 has 13 residues. In germline, CDR1 is SGHRS, CDR2 YFSETQ. In nucleotides, the CDR3 is TGCGCCAGCAGATCGGACAGGGGCACTGAAGCTTTCTTT. This translates into CASRSDRGTEAFF.

The sample holds a few counts of this clonotype. The chain has TRBV7-2 and TRBJ1-2, with D tentatively TRBD1 (5 bases). The V gene lost 2 bases and the J gene lost 0 bases, with 16 bases spanning the gap. Germline assignment: CDR1 SGHTA and CDR2 FQGNSA. This CDR3 is 17 amino acids long. The CDR3 region has the DNA TGTGCCAGCAGCTTAAGGACAACCACCTACTCTAACTATGGCTACACCTTC. This codes for CASSLRTTTYSNYGYTF.

This clonotype was recorded a few times. V is TRBV4-3 and J is TRBJ2-3; 16 bases fit TRBD2. The germline V gene has CDR1 LGHNA and CDR2 YSLEER. This CDR3 is built from 20 residues. V lost 3 bases and J lost 4; bases outside the gene matches: 13. The CDR3 loop is CASSHLGLAGGPLVADTQYF. The CDR3 region has the DNA TGCGCCAGCAGCCACCTGGGACTAGCGGGAGGGCCTCTGGTCGCAGATACGCAGTATTTT.

In DNA form, the CDR3 reads TGCAGCGTTCCCCCCAATTGGGGGTTCGGTTACAATGAGCAGTTCTTC. Protein: CSVPPNWGFGYNEQFF. This rearrangement joins TRBV29-1 to TRBJ2-1; D could derive from TRBD1 or TRBD2 (5 bases each). The germline V and J ends were trimmed by 5 bases and 4 bases, with 21 bases remaining between them. CDR1 is SQVTM, CDR2 ANQGSEA, per germline. CDR3 size: 16 residues.

This clonotype was counted only a few times. CDR3: CASSLRGGGYQETQYF. For the CDR3, the DNA is TGTGCCAGCAGCCTCCGGGGGGGGGGATACCAAGAGACCCAGTACTTC. The V and J genes are TRBV7-2 and TRBJ2-5; 8 bases are a match to TRBD2. The CDR3 runs to 16 residues. Germline CDR1 SGHTA, CDR2 FQGNSA. The V and J ends lost 5 bases and 0 bases, in that order; junction bases with no gene match: 8.

The CDR3 protein is CASIVAETSDNEQFF. CDR3 nucleotide sequence: TGTGCCAGCATTGTGGCTGAGACTAGCGACAATGAGCAGTTCTTC. V and J are TRBV6-2 or TRBV6-3 and TRBJ2-1; 8 nucleotides match TRBD2. The V gene's germline CDR1 is MNHEY and CDR2 SVGEGT. The CDR3 totals 15 residues. J was trimmed by 5 bases and V by 7 bases; bases with no gene match: 10.